The 23 T cell receptor beta chains below were found in one sample sequenced in a study of beta chain features in type 1 diabetes. Expressed TCRB transcripts were sequenced because the isolated RNA had all been reverse transcribed beforehand. Clones were read by immunoSEQ multiplex PCR, and TCRdb kept only the in-frame ones, dropping some. This table has 300,000 to 350,000 clones, about 18% appearing once. The sequenced material came from naive CD4+ T cells from blood. The receptors originated from a woman aged 18 to 35 in good health.

CDR3 coding DNA: TGTGCCACCAGCAGACCGGGACTAGCGGGGGGGCCCGCGGGTTTGACCCAGTACTTC. As protein: CATSRPGLAGGPAGLTQYF. This sequence joins TRBV15 and TRBJ2-5; 16 nucleotides line up with TRBD2. This CDR3 has 19 amino acids. Germline loops: CDR1 LNHNV, CDR2 YYDKDF (reference sequence). J gave up 7 bases and V 2 bases, and 13 bases lay outside the gene matches.

This sequence joins TRBV6-1 and TRBJ2-1; D is ambiguous. From germline, CDR1 is MNHNS and CDR2 SASEGT. The CDR3 extends over 13 amino acids. V was shortened by 2 bases and J by 3 bases, with 5 bases between the two germline ends. CDR3 DNA: TGTGCCAGCAGTGAATACAGCTACAATGAGCAGTTCTTC. Amino acid sequence: CASSEYSYNEQFF.

The chain links TRBV2 to TRBJ2-2, with 9 positions matching TRBD2. After removal of 5 bases from V and 3 bases from J, the junction contained 4 bases not matched to a gene. Germline values: CDR1 SNHLY, CDR2 FYNNEI. The CDR3 loop spans 15 amino acids. The CDR3 coding sequence is TGTGCCAGCAGTCCTCTAGCGGGATACACCGGGGAGCTGTTTTTT. Translation: CASSPLAGYTGELFF.

V and J are TRBV2 and TRBJ2-1, with TRBD2 as a possible D gene (6 bases). CDR1 and CDR2 from the germline V gene are SNHLY and FYNNEI. The ends were cut back, 6 bases at V and 6 bases at J, with 18 bases in the middle. The CDR3 totals 15 residues. The CDR3: CASRYGGRGLNEQFF. The CDR3 nucleotides are TGTGCCAGCAGGTACGGGGGACGCGGCCTCAATGAGCAGTTCTTC.

CDR3 in amino acids: CASRPTGSGEQYF. The DNA of the CDR3 is TGTGCCAGTAGGCCCACAGGGTCGGGCGAGCAGTACTTC. The chain recombines TRBV19 with TRBJ2-7, with D perhaps matching TRBD1 (6 bases). The CDR3 runs to 13 residues. From germline, CDR1 is LNHDA and CDR2 SQIVND (reference sequence). V shed 6 bases and J shed 6 bases, with 15 bases lying between them. Supplemented by reference TRBV19 and TRBJ2-7, the full variable domain reads DGGITQSPKYLFRKEGQNVTLSCEQNLNHDAMYWYRQDPGQGLRLIYYSQIVNDFQKGDIAEGYSVSREKKESFPLTVTSAQKNPTAFYLCASRPTGSGEQYFGPGTRLTVT.

This clone has more than one count but fewer than ten. The chain couples TRBV29-1 to TRBJ1-5, with 7 nucleotides matching TRBD1. The CDR3 runs to 13 residues. The V segment lost 6 bases and the J segment 3 bases; nucleotides outside the gene matches: 5. Germline CDR1 SQVTM, CDR2 ANQGSEA. The CDR3 region has the DNA TGCAGCGTAAAGACAGGGATCAATCAGCCCCAGCATTTT. This translates into CSVKTGINQPQHF.

This clone turned up a few times. This chain connects TRBV5-6 to TRBJ1-2; D not certain. The CDR3 covers 13 residues. V was clipped by 2 bases and J by 7 bases, with 12 bases between them. Germline V CDR1 and CDR2: SGHDT, YYEEEE. CDR3 nucleotides: TGTGCCAGCAGCTTTGATTACAGAACTGGCTACACCTTC. Its translation is CASSFDYRTGYTF.

Comment on this clone: A junction boundary mismatches the germline segment, possibly from a read error. V and J are TRBV5-1 and TRBJ2-5; possibly TRBD1 for D (5 bases). This CDR3 has 12 amino acids. The germline CDR1 and CDR2 sequences are SGHRS and YFSETQ. Written as DNA, the CDR3 is TGCGCCAGCAGTCCAGGGCAAGGGACCCAGTACTTC. It translates to CASSPGQGTQYF.

The genes are TRBV18 and TRBJ1-2, with D maybe TRBD1 (5 bases). Germline V CDR1 and CDR2: KGHSH, LQKENI. The CDR3 sequence is 13 residues long. V shed 1 base and J shed 3 bases, with 6 bases lying between them. The CDR3 spells CASSPRQYYGYTF. In DNA, the CDR3 is TGTGCCAGCTCACCACGACAGTACTATGGCTACACCTTC.

This chain joins TRBV2 and TRBJ2-5, with no clear D. CDR1 and CDR2 (germline): SNHLY, FYNNEI. Deletions cut 4 bases from V and 1 base from J, with 4 bases between. The CDR3 totals 12 residues. The CDR3 here is CASSAPQETQYF. DNA for the CDR3: TGTGCCAGCAGTGCTCCCCAAGAGACCCAGTACTTC.

This clone was detected only a few times. Other DNA variants within this sample encode the same CDR3. The chain carries TRBV11-2 and TRBJ2-7; D ambiguous. CDR3 length: 11 residues. Trimming stripped 4 bases from V and 4 bases from J, with 5 bases between. CDR1 is SGHAT, CDR2 FQNNGV, per germline. CDR3 residues: CASSSFYEQYF. CDR3 nucleotide sequence: TGTGCCAGCAGCTCCTTTTACGAGCAGTACTTC.

The chain links TRBV9 to TRBJ1-1, with 7 bases matching TRBD1. The CDR3 spans 14 residues. Germline V gene data show CDR1 as SGDLS and CDR2 as YYNGEE. Unmatched junction bases numbered 2, after V lost 1 base and J lost 2 bases. This CDR3 reads CASSVQGVNTEAFF. CDR3 DNA sequence: TGTGCCAGCAGCGTACAGGGGGTCAACACTGAAGCTTTCTTT.

This clone was counted between two and nine times. This chain joins TRBV25-1 and TRBJ1-2; TRBD1 is a possible D gene (6 bases). This CDR3 has 14 residues. The germline CDR1 and CDR2 sequences are MGHDK and SYGVNS. Trimming cost V 6 bases and J 5 bases, with 16 bases left between them. CDR3 region: CASSDRIQIYGYTF. The DNA of the CDR3 is TGTGCCAGCAGCGACAGGATTCAAATATATGGCTACACCTTC.

The rearrangement uses TRBV27 and TRBJ2-7; 8 nucleotides agree with TRBD1. CDR1 and CDR2 (germline): MNHEY, SMNVEV (reference sequence). The CDR3 extends over 14 amino acids. Trimming at V came to 4 bases and at J to 5 bases, leaving 7 bases not matched to a gene. The CDR3 is CASSSRQGRHEQYF. Here the CDR3 DNA reads TGTGCCAGCAGTTCACGACAGGGGCGACACGAGCAGTACTTC.

This clone was observed a few times. The V and J genes are TRBV18 and TRBJ1-5; D possibly corresponds to TRBD1 (5 bases). Germline V CDR1 and CDR2: KGHSH, LQKENI. The CDR3 runs to 13 residues. Deletions cut 6 bases from V and 4 bases from J, with 10 bases between. The CDR3 loop is CASSEDTNQPQHF. CDR3 bases: TGTGCCAGCTCCGAGGACACAAATCAGCCCCAGCATTTT.

The chain employs TRBV9 and TRBJ2-7; TRBD2 agrees at 12 bases. After removal of 0 bases from V and 5 bases from J, the junction contained 6 bases not matched to a gene. This CDR3 has 16 amino acids. From germline, CDR1 is SGDLS and CDR2 YYNGEE. CDR3 coding DNA: TGTGCCAGCAGCGTAGGGACTAGCGGGAACTTTGACGAGCAGTACTTC. It encodes CASSVGTSGNFDEQYF.

There are a few counts of this clone. The chain is built from TRBV6-1 and TRBJ2-3, with D unclear. With 5 bases removed from V and 6 bases from J, the gap between germline ends came to 6 bases. From germline, CDR1 is MNHNS and CDR2 SASEGT. The CDR3 has 11 amino acids. This chain's CDR3 is CASSNPDTQYF. CDR3 bases: TGTGCCAGCAGTAATCCGGATACGCAGTATTTT.

CDR3 nucleotides: TGTGCCAGCAGACCACCGGGACTAGCAAGGCTCGAGCAGTACTTC. Its translation is CASRPPGLARLEQYF. The chain uses TRBV11-2 and TRBJ2-7; 9 positions match TRBD2. Trimming removed 6 bases from V and 6 bases from J; junction bases left unmatched: 12. The CDR3 loop spans 15 amino acids. Germline V gene data show CDR1 as SGHAT and CDR2 as FQNNGV.

The chain joins TRBV9 to TRBJ2-1; TRBD2 aligns across 10 bases. There are 16 residues in the CDR3. The V gene's germline CDR1 is SGDLS and CDR2 YYNGEE. J gave up 9 bases and V 0 bases, and 9 bases lay outside the gene matches. Written as DNA, the CDR3 is TGTGCCAGCAGCGTAGTAGTACTAGCGGGGTATGGTGAGCAGTTCTTC. It codes for CASSVVVLAGYGEQFF. Full variable domain (rest looked up from reference TRBV9 and TRBJ2-1): DSGVTQTPKHLITATGQRVTLRCSPRSGDLSVYWYQQSLDQGLQFLIQYYNGEERAKGNILERFSAQQFPDLHSELNLSSLELGDSALYFCASSVVVLAGYGEQFFGPGTRLTVL.

About this clone: At one of its ends the junction is not consistent with the germline gene, which may arise from a read error. The chain combines TRBV7-7 with TRBJ2-1; 10 bases map to TRBD2. CDR3 length: 17 amino acids. CDR1 is SSHAT, CDR2 FNYEAQ, per germline (reference sequence). The CDR3 DNA reads TGTGCTAGCAGCCCTTCTAGCGGGAGCCCCCCCCACAATGAGCAGTTCTTC. It translates to CASSPSSGSPPHNEQFF.

Here the CDR3 DNA reads TGTGCCTGGAGTGGGACAGGGAGAGGTCAGCCCCAGCATTTT. It specifies CAWSGTGRGQPQHF. This rearrangement joins TRBV30 to TRBJ1-5; TRBD1 agrees at 8 bases. The ends lost 1 base at V and 6 bases at J; junction bases unmatched: 5. Germline assignment: CDR1 GTSNPN and CDR2 SVGIG (reference sequence). The length of the CDR3 is 14 residues.

This clone turned up a few times. The chain is built from TRBV7-2 and TRBJ2-7, with D possibly matching TRBD2 (5 bases). This CDR3 has 16 amino acids. Per the germline V gene, CDR1 is SGHTA and CDR2 is FQGNSA. The V end was cut by 7 bases, the J end by 5 bases, with 24 bases between. The CDR3 loop is CASIPHRESPLDEQYF. DNA for the CDR3: TGTGCCAGCATCCCTCACCGGGAAAGCCCCTTGGACGAGCAGTACTTC.

CDR3 protein: CASTMQLNTEAFF. The CDR3 DNA reads TGTGCCAGTACCATGCAGTTGAACACTGAAGCTTTCTTT. This chain joins TRBV19 and TRBJ1-1; the D is unclear. The germline gives CDR1 LNHDA, CDR2 SQIVND (reference sequence). The CDR3 loop spans 13 amino acids. Trimming took off 7 bases at V and 0 bases at J, with 9 bases between the two ends.